This paragraph reports one T cell receptor (beta chain). This entry belongs to a study of blood T cell repertoires in COVID-19. Study-level information: COVID-19 samples from acute and convalescent phases originated in the United States, Italy and Spain.

Study processing details: Amplified reference gene primers provided the basis for estimating nucleated cell counts. Assay: immunoSEQ multiplex PCR; the TCRdb copy retains only in-frame clones and omits some. That table supplies the V and J calls and clone size; D and trimming were determined from the DNA. The data hold 250,000 to 350,000 clones, with approximately 86% observed a single time. The CDR3 contains 13 residues. This rearrangement joins TRBV21-1 to TRBJ1-3. TRBV21-1 is flagged as a pseudogene. This clonotype was obtained from a human donor with COVID-19, enrolled during active disease. The donor label of this sample is uncertain. Sequencing was carried out using peripheral blood. CDR3 loop: CASSKRVGNTIYF. The CDR3 nucleotides are TGTGCCAGCAGCAAGAGAGTTGGAAACACCATATATTTT.